Below, 11 T cell receptor beta chains from the same sample are listed, as sequenced in a study of shared T cell receptors in the human thymus. Repertoires were generated with immunoSEQ multiplex PCR, while TCRdb's copy carries only in-frame clones and drops some. Among 500,000 to 850,000 clones listed, about 87% were seen once. The data also belong to a second study, concerning human thymus T cells.

Input material: thymocytes. These receptors were obtained from a boy in the first two years of life with a congenital heart defect.

This clone occurred a few times. This chain joins TRBV5-1 and TRBJ2-1, with 10 bases identical to TRBD2. CDR1 is SGHRS, CDR2 YFSETQ, per germline. J gave up 5 bases and V 2 bases, and 4 bases lay outside the gene matches. The CDR3 totals 15 residues. CDR3 residues: CASSLTSGADNEQFF. The DNA for the CDR3 is TGCGCCAGCAGCTTAACTAGCGGGGCCGACAATGAGCAGTTCTTC.

This clone turned up a few times. The rearrangement joins TRBV19 to TRBJ1-3; D is undetermined. V lost 6 bases and J 3 bases, leaving 12 bases between the germline ends. There are 14 residues in the CDR3. Germline V gene lookup returns CDR1 LNHDA and CDR2 SQIVND (reference sequence). The CDR3 loop reads CASRGIVNGNTIYF. In nucleotides, the CDR3 is TGTGCCAGTAGGGGCATAGTGAATGGAAACACCATATATTTT.

V and J are TRBV5-6 and TRBJ2-2; TRBD2 might be the D (7 bases). The CDR3 consists of 13 residues. With 4 bases removed from V and 9 bases from J, the gap between germline ends came to 13 bases. Per the germline V gene, CDR1 is SGHDT and CDR2 is YYEEEE. CDR3 coding DNA: TGTGCCAGCAGCCACCCGGGGGGCCGGGAGCTGTTTTTT. Its protein product is CASSHPGGRELFF. Full variable domain (outside the CDR3, taken from reference TRBV5-6 and TRBJ2-2): DAGVTQSPTHLIKTRGQQVTLRCSPKSGHDTVSWYQQALGQGPQFIFQYYEEEERQRGNFPDRFSGHQFPNYSSELNVNALLLGDSALYLCASSHPGGRELFFGEGSRLTVL.

In its sample, this clone was seen once. The J gene is TRBJ2-1, the V gene TRBV6-5; perhaps TRBD2 as D (5 bases). V was pared by 5 bases and J by 9 bases, with 17 bases between. CDR3 length: 14 residues. Looked up from germline, CDR1 is MNHEY and CDR2 is SVGAGI. The CDR3 spells CASSRGKGEAEQFF. CDR3 bases: TGTGCCAGCAGTCGAGGAAAGGGAGAGGCTGAGCAGTTCTTC.

Here the CDR3 DNA reads TGTGCCAGCAGCCAAGAATTAGCGGTCTCCTACGAGCAGTACTTC. Translating it yields CASSQELAVSYEQYF. The genes are TRBV14 and TRBJ2-7; possibly TRBD2 for D (6 bases). Looked up from germline, CDR1 is SGHDN and CDR2 is FVKESK. The V and J ends lost 0 bases and 0 bases respectively, with 9 bases between them. The CDR3 is 15 amino acids. Full variable domain (missing parts from reference TRBV14 and TRBJ2-7): EAGVTQFPSHSVIEKGQTVTLRCDPISGHDNLYWYRRVMGKEIKFLLHFVKESKQDESGMPNNRFLAERTGGTYSTLKVQPAELEDSGVYFCASSQELAVSYEQYFGPGTRLTVT.

The gene calls are TRBV27 and TRBJ2-7; TRBD1 might be the D (6 bases). Deletions cut 5 bases from V and 2 bases from J, with 10 bases between. The germline gives CDR1 MNHEY, CDR2 SMNVEV (reference sequence). The CDR3 is 13 amino acids. This CDR3 is CASSARQAYEQYF. The CDR3 bases are TGTGCCAGCAGTGCAAGACAGGCCTACGAGCAGTACTTC.

The J gene is TRBJ2-1, the V gene TRBV28; 7 nucleotides align to TRBD2. Trimming removed 5 bases from V and 5 bases from J; junction bases left unmatched: 9. The CDR3 is 15 amino acids. In germline, CDR1 is MDHEN, CDR2 SYDVKM. This chain's CDR3 is CASSVRDYPNNEQFF. For the CDR3, the DNA is TGTGCCAGCAGTGTACGGGACTATCCAAACAATGAGCAGTTCTTC.

The rearrangement joins TRBV14 to TRBJ2-7; no reliable D call. CDR1 is SGHDN, CDR2 FVKESK, per germline. The CDR3 is made up of 13 amino acids. V was pared by 4 bases and J by 0 bases, with 7 bases between. The CDR3 sequence is CASSPGHSYEQYF. In DNA, the CDR3 is TGTGCCAGCAGCCCAGGTCACTCCTACGAGCAGTACTTC.

This clone was observed a single time. This chain uses TRBV2 with TRBJ2-3; 9 bases are shared with TRBD1. Germline CDR1 and CDR2: SNHLY and FYNNEI. This CDR3 has 17 amino acids. The J segment lost 0 bases and the V segment lost 8 bases, leaving 12 bases of the junction unmatched. CDR3 in amino acids: CASAFDGTGMSTDTQYF. In nucleotides, the CDR3 is TGTGCCAGCGCATTCGACGGGACAGGGATGAGCACAGATACGCAGTATTTT. Based on the CDR3 plus reference TRBV2 and TRBJ2-3, the full variable domain is EPEVTQTPSHQVTQMGQEVILRCVPISNHLYFYWYRQILGQKVEFLVSFYNNEISEKSEIFDDQFSVERPDGSNFTLKIRSTKLEDSAMYFCASAFDGTGMSTDTQYFGPGTRLTVL.

The chain has TRBV10-3 and TRBJ1-1, with a tentative D call TRBD1 (5 bases). CDR1 and CDR2 from the germline V gene are ENHRY and SYGVKD. Trimming took off 0 bases at V and 1 base at J, with 9 bases between the two ends. The CDR3 extends over 15 amino acids. For the CDR3, the DNA is TGTGCCATCAGTGAGTCCAGGGTGGGGAACACTGAAGCTTTCTTT. Amino acids: CAISESRVGNTEAFF.

The chain carries TRBV19 and TRBJ2-5, with a possible D match to TRBD1 (6 bases). Gene TRBJ2-7 matches the end of the DNA better, so the J call may be wrong. The CDR3 extends over 12 amino acids. The germline V gene encodes CDR1 LNHDA and CDR2 SQIVND (reference sequence). CDR3 nucleotides: TGTGCCAGTACAGGGGCGACCTACGAGCAGTACTTC. Translating it yields CASTGATYEQYF.